The TCR beta chain under discussion was sequenced for a study of radiation and T cells in renal cell carcinoma. The table came from immunoSEQ multiplex PCR; TCRdb's copy has only in-frame clones and leaves some out. The sample consists of about 150,000 clones, 87% of them appearing once. Study findings and constraints: Without pretreatment biopsies, baseline tumor clonotype presence was undetermined.

Documented time point: blood 2 weeks post-SBRT. Treatment of the sample: 15 Gy SBRT to primary tumor, nephrectomy 4 weeks later. Radiation-treated patients gave blood at baseline, week 2 and week 4. The tumor was a clear cell renal cell carcinoma. This clone was observed a single time. The antigen is undetermined. CDR1 is LNHDA and CDR2 is SQIVND in the germline V gene (reference sequence). This CDR3 is built from 15 residues. V lost 5 bases to trimming and J lost 4 bases; unmatched junction nucleotides: 8. The sequencing here drew on blood, taken from a patient whose treatment included radiotherapy and nephrectomy. The clonotype originates from a woman in her forties or fifties with renal cell carcinoma. The rearrangement links TRBV19 to TRBJ1-3, with 7 bases aligning to TRBD1. CDR3 protein: CASSEIQGPGNTIYF. As DNA, the CDR3 is TGTGCCAGTAGTGAGATACAGGGGCCAGGAAACACCATATATTTT. Together with reference TRBV19 and TRBJ1-3, the CDR3 gives the full variable domain: DGGITQSPKYLFRKEGQNVTLSCEQNLNHDAMYWYRQDPGQGLRLIYYSQIVNDFQKGDIAEGYSVSREKKESFPLTVTSAQKNPTAFYLCASSEIQGPGNTIYFGEGSWLTVV.